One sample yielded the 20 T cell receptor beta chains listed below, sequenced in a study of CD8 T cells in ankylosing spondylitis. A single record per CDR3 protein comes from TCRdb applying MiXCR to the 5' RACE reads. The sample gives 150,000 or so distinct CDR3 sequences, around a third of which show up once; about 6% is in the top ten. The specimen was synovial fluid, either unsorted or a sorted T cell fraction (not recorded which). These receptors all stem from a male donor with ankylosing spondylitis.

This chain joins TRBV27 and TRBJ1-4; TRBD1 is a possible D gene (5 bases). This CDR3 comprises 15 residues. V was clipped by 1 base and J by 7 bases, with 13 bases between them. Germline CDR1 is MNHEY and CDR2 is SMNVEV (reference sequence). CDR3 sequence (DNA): TGTGCCAGCAGTTTATTTGGGGACGGCGGTGAAAAACTGTTTTTT. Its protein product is CASSLFGDGGEKLFF.

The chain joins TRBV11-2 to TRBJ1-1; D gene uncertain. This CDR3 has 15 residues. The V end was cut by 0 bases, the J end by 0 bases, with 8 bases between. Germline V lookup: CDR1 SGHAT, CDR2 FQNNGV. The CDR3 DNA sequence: TGTGCCAGCAGCTTAGACGGGAACATGAACACTGAAGCTTTCTTT. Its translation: CASSLDGNMNTEAFF.

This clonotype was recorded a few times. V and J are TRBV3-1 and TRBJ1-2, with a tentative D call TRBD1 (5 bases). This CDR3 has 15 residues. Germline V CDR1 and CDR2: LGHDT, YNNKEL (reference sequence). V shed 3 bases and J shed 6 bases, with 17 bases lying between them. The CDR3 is CASSHPGRTGDGYTF. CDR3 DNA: TGTGCCAGCAGCCACCCGGGACGGACCGGCGATGGCTACACCTTC.

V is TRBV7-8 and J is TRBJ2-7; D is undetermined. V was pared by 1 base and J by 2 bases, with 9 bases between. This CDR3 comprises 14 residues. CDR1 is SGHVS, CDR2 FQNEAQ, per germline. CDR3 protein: CASSLEVLPYEQYF. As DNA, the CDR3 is TGTGCCAGCAGCTTAGAGGTCTTACCCTACGAGCAGTACTTC.

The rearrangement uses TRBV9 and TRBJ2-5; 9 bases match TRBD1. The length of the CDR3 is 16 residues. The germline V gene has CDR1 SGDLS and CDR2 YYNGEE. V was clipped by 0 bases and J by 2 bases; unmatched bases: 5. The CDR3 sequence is CASSVVGTGKQETQYF. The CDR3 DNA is TGTGCCAGCAGCGTAGTTGGGACAGGGAAACAAGAGACCCAGTACTTC.

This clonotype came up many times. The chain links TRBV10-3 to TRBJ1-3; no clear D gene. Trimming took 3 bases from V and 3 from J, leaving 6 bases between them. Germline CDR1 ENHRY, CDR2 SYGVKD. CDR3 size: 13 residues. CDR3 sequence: CAISDVSGNTIYF. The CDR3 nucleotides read TGTGCCATCAGTGACGTGAGTGGAAACACCATATATTTT.

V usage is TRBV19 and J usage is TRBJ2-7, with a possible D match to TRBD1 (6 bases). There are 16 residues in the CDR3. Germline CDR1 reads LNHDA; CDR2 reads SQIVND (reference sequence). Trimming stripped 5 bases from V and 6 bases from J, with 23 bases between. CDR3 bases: TGTGCCAGTAGTTCACTCCCGGCGTACAGGGAGAGCGAGCAGTACTTC. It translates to CASSSLPAYRESEQYF.

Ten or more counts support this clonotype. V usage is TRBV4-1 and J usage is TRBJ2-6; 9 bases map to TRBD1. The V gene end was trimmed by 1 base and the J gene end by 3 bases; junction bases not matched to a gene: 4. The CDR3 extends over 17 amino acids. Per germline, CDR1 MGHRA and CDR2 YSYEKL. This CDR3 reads CASSQGTGGGGANVLTF. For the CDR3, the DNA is TGCGCCAGCAGCCAAGGAACAGGGGGCGGTGGGGCCAACGTCCTGACTTTC.

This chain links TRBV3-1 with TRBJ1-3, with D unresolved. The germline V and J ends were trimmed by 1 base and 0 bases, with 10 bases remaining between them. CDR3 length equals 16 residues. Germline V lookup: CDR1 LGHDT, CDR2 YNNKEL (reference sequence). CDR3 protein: CASSQASGHSGNTIYF. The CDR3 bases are TGTGCCAGCAGCCAAGCGTCGGGCCACTCTGGAAACACCATATATTTT.

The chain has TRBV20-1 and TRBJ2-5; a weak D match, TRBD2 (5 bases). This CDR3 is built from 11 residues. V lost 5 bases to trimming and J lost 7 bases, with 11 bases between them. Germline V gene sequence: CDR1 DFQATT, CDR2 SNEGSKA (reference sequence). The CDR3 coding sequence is TGCAGTGCTTCAGAACGGGGGACCCAGTACTTC. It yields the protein CSASERGTQYF.

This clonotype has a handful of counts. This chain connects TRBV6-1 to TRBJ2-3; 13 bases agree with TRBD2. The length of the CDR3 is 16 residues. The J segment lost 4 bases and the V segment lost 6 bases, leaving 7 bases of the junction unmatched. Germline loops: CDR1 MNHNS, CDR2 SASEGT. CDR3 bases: TGTGCCAGCAGCTCACCGGGGACTAGCGGGGCAGATACGCAGTATTTT. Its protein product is CASSSPGTSGADTQYF.

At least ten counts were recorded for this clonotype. The CDR3 region has the DNA TGTGCCAGCAGCTACAAAAGGGTGGCGGAGAGCTCCTACAATGAGCAGTTCTTC. Protein product: CASSYKRVAESSYNEQFF. This chain links TRBV11-2 with TRBJ2-1; D unresolved. Germline V CDR1 and CDR2: SGHAT, FQNNGV. The CDR3 totals 18 residues. Trimming removed 4 bases from V and 0 bases from J, with 19 bases in between.

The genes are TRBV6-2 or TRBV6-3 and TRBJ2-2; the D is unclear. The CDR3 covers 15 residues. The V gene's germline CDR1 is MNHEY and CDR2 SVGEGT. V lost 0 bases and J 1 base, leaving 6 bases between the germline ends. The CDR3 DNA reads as TGTGCCAGCAGTTACTCTAAGCAGAACACCGGGGAGCTGTTTTTT. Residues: CASSYSKQNTGELFF.

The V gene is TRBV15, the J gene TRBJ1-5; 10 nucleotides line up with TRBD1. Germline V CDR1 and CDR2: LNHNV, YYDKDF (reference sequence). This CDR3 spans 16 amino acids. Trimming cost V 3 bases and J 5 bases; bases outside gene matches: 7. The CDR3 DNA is TGTGCCACCAGCAGGGGGGACAGGGGCGGTTATCAGCCCCAGCATTTT. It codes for CATSRGDRGGYQPQHF.

The CDR3 bases are TGCAGTTGGGCCTCAAGCTCCTACAATGAGCAGTTCTTC. Its translation: CSWASSSYNEQFF. The rearrangement links TRBV20-1 to TRBJ2-1; no firm D call. From germline, CDR1 is DFQATT and CDR2 SNEGSKA (reference sequence). The CDR3 contains 13 residues. Trimming stripped 8 bases from V and 0 bases from J, with 11 bases between.

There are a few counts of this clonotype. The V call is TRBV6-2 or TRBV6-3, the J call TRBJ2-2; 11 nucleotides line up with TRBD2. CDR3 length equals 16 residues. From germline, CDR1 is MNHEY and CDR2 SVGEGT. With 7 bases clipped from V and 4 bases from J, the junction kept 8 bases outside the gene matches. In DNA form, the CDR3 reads TGTGCCAGCACACCAACTAGCGGGAGAATCACCGGGGAGCTGTTTTTT. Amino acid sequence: CASTPTSGRITGELFF.

CDR3 coding DNA: TGTGCCAGCAGCCCGGGCCAGCACTATGGCTACACCTTC. Amino acids: CASSPGQHYGYTF. This chain links TRBV7-9 with TRBJ1-2; D gene ambiguous. The CDR3 contains 13 residues. CDR1 SEHNR and CDR2 FQNEAQ come from the germline V gene (reference sequence). Trimming took off 5 bases at V and 3 bases at J, with 10 bases between the two ends.

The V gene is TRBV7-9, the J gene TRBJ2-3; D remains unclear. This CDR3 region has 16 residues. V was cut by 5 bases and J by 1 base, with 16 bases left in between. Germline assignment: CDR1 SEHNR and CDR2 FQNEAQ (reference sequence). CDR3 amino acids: CASSPGGSLGTDTQYF. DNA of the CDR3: TGTGCCAGCAGCCCAGGTGGGTCTCTCGGCACAGATACGCAGTATTTT.

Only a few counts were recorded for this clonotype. For the CDR3, the DNA is TGCAGTGCTACCGGGACACAAATCTACGAGCAGTACTTC. Translation: CSATGTQIYEQYF. The chain employs TRBV20-1 and TRBJ2-7, with a tentative D call TRBD1 (6 bases). The CDR3 covers 13 residues. Germline assignment: CDR1 DFQATT and CDR2 SNEGSKA (reference sequence). V was clipped by 4 bases and J by 3 bases, with 13 bases between them.

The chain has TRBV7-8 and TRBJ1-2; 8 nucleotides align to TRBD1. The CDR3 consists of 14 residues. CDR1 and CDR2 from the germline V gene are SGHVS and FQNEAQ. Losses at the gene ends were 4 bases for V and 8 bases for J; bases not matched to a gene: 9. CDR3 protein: CASSSGAGGYGYTF. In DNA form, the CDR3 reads TGTGCCAGCAGCTCGGGGGCAGGGGGCTACGGCTACACCTTC.